Sequencing of this T cell receptor beta chain was carried out in a study of T cell changes during pregnancy in multiple sclerosis. Libraries were prepared by immunoSEQ multiplex PCR; TCRdb keeps only in-frame clonotypes and omits some of them. The table includes 15,000 or so clones, 86% detected once. The CDR3 has 14 amino acids. The V and J ends lost 7 bases and 4 bases, in that order; junction bases with no gene match: 5. CDR1 and CDR2 (germline): LNHDA, SQIVND (reference sequence). This sequence was found in a female donor with multiple sclerosis, enrolled in a pregnancy study. The rearrangement links TRBV19 to TRBJ1-5, with 9 bases that match TRBD1. The sequenced sample was CD8+ T cells from peripheral blood mononuclear cells, obtained in the first trimester of pregnancy. The CDR3 loop reads CASTTGQGNQPQHF. For the CDR3, the DNA is TGTGCCAGTACCACTGGACAGGGGAATCAGCCCCAGCATTTT.